This T cell receptor (beta chain) was documented in a study of CD8+ T cells in alopecia areata. This clone occurred a few times. Germline loops: CDR1 LNHNV, CDR2 YYDKDF (reference sequence). V lost 8 bases, J lost 0 bases, and 19 bases lay in between. The CDR3 is made up of 16 amino acids. Obtained from alopecia areata patients were lesional scalp punch biopsies along with peripheral blood. Reverse transcribed after extraction, RNA yielded cDNA as the sequencing template. Clones were sequenced by immunoSEQ multiplex PCR, and TCRdb holds only the in-frame ones, with some missing. The data show 200,000 to 250,000 clones, roughly two thirds seen once.

The clonotype comes from a human donor with alopecia areata. The sequences come from CD4+ T cells sorted from blood, collected at week 0. The chain recombines TRBV15 with TRBJ2-5; D tentatively reads TRBD1 or TRBD2 (5 bases each). In DNA form, the CDR3 reads TGTGCCACCGCAAGTTCGGGGACGGTGTACCAAGAGACCCAGTACTTC. Translating it yields CATASSGTVYQETQYF.